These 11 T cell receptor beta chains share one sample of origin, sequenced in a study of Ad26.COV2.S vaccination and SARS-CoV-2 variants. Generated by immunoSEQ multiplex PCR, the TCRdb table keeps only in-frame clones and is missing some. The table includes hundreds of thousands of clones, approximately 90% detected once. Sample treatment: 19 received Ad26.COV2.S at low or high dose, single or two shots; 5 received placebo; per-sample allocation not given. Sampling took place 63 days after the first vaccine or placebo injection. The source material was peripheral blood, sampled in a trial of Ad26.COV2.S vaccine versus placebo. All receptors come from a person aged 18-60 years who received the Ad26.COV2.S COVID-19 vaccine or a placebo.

The CDR3 here is CASSYSQAQNIQYF. CDR3 nucleotides: TGTGCCAGCAGTTACTCCCAGGCACAAAACATTCAGTACTTC. The chain has TRBV6-5 and TRBJ2-4, with D unclear. Germline CDR1 reads MNHEY; CDR2 reads SVGAGI. CDR3 length equals 14 residues. Trimming stripped 0 bases from V and 5 bases from J, with 8 bases between.

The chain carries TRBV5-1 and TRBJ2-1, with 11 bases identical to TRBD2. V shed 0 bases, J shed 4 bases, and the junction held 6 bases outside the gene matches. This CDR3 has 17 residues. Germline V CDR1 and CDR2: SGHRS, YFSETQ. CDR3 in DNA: TGCGCCAGCAGCTTGGCCCCGACTAGCGGGGATTACAATGAGCAGTTCTTC. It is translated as CASSLAPTSGDYNEQFF.

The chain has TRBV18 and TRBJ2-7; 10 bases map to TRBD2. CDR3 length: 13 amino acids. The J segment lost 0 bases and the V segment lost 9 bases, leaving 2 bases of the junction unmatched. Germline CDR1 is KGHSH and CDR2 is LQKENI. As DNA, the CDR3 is TGTGCCAGTAAGCGGGAGGGCTCCTACGAGCAGTACTTC. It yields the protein CASKREGSYEQYF.

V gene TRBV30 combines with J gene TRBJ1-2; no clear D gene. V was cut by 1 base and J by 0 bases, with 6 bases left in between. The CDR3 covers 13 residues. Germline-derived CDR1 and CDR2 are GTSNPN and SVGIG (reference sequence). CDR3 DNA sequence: TGTGCCTGGAGTGGGGCCTCTAACTATGGCTACACCTTC. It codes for CAWSGASNYGYTF. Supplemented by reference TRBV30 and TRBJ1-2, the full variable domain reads SQTIHQWPATLVQPVGSPLSLECTVEGTSNPNLYWYRQAAGRGLQLLFYSVGIGQISSEVPQNLSASRPQDRQFILSSKKLLLSDSGFYLCAWSGASNYGYTFGSGTRLTVV.

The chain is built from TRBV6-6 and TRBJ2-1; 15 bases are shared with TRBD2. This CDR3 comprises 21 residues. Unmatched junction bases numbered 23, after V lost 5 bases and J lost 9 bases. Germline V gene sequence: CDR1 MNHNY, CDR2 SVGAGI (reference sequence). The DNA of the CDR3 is TGTGCCAGCAGTCTAGAGGGCCGGGACAGGGGACTAGCGGGAGGTTTAATTGAGCAGTTCTTC. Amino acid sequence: CASSLEGRDRGLAGGLIEQFF.

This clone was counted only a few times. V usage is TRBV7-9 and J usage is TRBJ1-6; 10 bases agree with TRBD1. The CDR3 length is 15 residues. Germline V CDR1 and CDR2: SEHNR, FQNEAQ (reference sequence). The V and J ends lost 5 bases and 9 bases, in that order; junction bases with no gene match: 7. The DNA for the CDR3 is TGTGCCAGCAGCCTCCAAGGACAGGGGGGTTCACCCCTCCACTTT. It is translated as CASSLQGQGGSPLHF.

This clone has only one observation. The CDR3 DNA reads TGTGCCAGCAGCTTATACGGGAGTCCGGTGGACAATGAGCAGTTCTTC. Residues: CASSLYGSPVDNEQFF. This chain joins TRBV11-3 and TRBJ2-1, with D perhaps TRBD2 (6 bases). The CDR3 consists of 16 residues. Germline lookup yields CDR1 SGHNT and CDR2 YENEEA. The V and J ends lost 2 bases and 5 bases respectively, with 16 bases between them.

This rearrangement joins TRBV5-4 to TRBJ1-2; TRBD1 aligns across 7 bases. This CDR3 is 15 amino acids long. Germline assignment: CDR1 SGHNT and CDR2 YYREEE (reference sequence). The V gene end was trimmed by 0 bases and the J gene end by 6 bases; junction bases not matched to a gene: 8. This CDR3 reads CASSLDPGGGDGYTF. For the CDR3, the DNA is TGTGCCAGCAGCTTGGACCCCGGAGGGGGCGATGGCTACACCTTC.

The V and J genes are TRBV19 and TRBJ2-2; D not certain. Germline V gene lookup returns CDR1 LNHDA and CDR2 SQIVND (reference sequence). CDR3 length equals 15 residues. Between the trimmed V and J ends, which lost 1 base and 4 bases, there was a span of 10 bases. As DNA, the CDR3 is TGTGCCAGTAGTATAGGGAGCTCCCGCACCGGGGAGCTGTTTTTT. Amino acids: CASSIGSSRTGELFF.

The CDR3 nucleotides are TGTGCCAGCAGTTTAGATGGGGAGACCCAGTACTTC. Translation gives CASSLDGETQYF. V usage is TRBV27 and J usage is TRBJ2-5; D remains unclear. Looked up from germline, CDR1 is MNHEY and CDR2 is SMNVEV (reference sequence). The CDR3 loop spans 12 amino acids. V lost 2 bases, J lost 5 bases, and 6 bases lay in between.

Here the CDR3 DNA reads TGTGCCAGCAGTTTGGCCCCGGGGACATACGAGCAGTACTTC. Translated: CASSLAPGTYEQYF. V gene TRBV28 combines with J gene TRBJ2-7; a weak D match, TRBD1 (6 bases). The V gene's germline CDR1 is MDHEN and CDR2 SYDVKM. There are 14 residues in the CDR3. Trimming took 3 bases from V and 4 from J, leaving 13 bases between them.